This T cell receptor (beta chain) is drawn from a study of cytomegalovirus exposure and HLA in healthy donors. This clone was seen a single time. The CDR3 loop spans 11 amino acids. The germline V gene has CDR1 SNHLY and CDR2 FYNNEI. V lost 7 bases to trimming and J lost 7 bases, with 11 bases between them. The PCR employed 60 Vbeta primers together with 13 Jbeta primers. Repertoires were generated with immunoSEQ multiplex PCR, while TCRdb's copy carries only in-frame clones and drops some. The sample comprises about 190,000 clones, over 70% of which are singletons, and approximately 1.7% rests with the top ten.

J is TRBJ2-7 and V is TRBV2; perhaps TRBD2 as D (5 bases). The sequence derives from a man in his forties in good health and CMV-seropositive. Sequenced input: PBMCs. CDR3 coding DNA: TGTGCCAGCATAGGGAGAGAGGAGCAGTACTTC. This translates into CASIGREEQYF. Full variable domain (rest looked up from reference TRBV2 and TRBJ2-7): EPEVTQTPSHQVTQMGQEVILRCVPISNHLYFYWYRQILGQKVEFLVSFYNNEISEKSEIFDDQFSVERPDGSNFTLKIRSTKLEDSAMYFCASIGREEQYFGPGTRLTVT.